This T cell receptor beta chain was recovered during a study of patients and donors after allogeneic stem cell transplantation (dated by TCRdb to 2019 to 2021). Worth noting for this clonotype: This receptor's antigen is unknown. No much larger clone exists at a distance of one base, and base qualities are not known.

Libraries were built with RT-PCR. The run used a NextSeq 550. TCRdb reanalyzed the raw reads on its own, using fastp at Q25 for trimming and MiXCR for clone calling, and kept in-frame beta chains. Duplicate CDR3 protein sequences are folded into a single record with the most common DNA and genes. The sample records roughly 880,000 distinct CDR3 sequences, about 20% of which are singletons. The top ten clonotypes cover around 5.5% of the sample. This clonotype originated in a human donor who was either an allogeneic HSCT recipient or a stem cell or donor lymphocyte infusion donor (not recorded which). It is not recorded whose cells these are; they may come from a transplant donor. Sequenced sample: blood, either unsorted or a sorted T cell fraction (not recorded which).

The CDR3 loop reads CASSGTSGMSSSTDTQYF. The nucleotide sequence reads TGTGCCAGCAGCGGGACTAGCGGGATGTCCTCTAGCACAGATACGCAGTATTTT. The sequence links TRBV9 to TRBJ2-3; 12 nucleotides in the junction match TRBD2. Its CDR3 holds 18 amino acids, cysteine through phenylalanine. Of the read, only the CDR3 DNA is kept; its 54 bases are in frame from base 1. The germline V gene gives CDR1 as SGDLS and CDR2 as YYNGEE. At the junction V is shortened by 3 bases and J by 0 bases; bases outside the gene matches: 8.